This TCR beta chain was identified during a study of OX40 agonist ivuxolimab in advanced cancers. The CDR3 consists of 15 residues. With V trimmed by 4 bases and J by 6 bases, 8 bases remained unmatched. The germline V gene encodes CDR1 SGHTA and CDR2 FQGTGA. Sampled blood was obtained at baseline, cycle 4 day 1, and cycle 7 day 1. Generated by immunoSEQ multiplex PCR, the TCRdb table keeps only in-frame clones and is missing some. The table includes fewer than 80,000 clones, roughly nine tenths detected once. The genes are TRBV7-3 and TRBJ2-3; TRBD1 aligns across 9 bases. This TCR was sampled from an adult with an advanced solid tumor such as melanoma, head and neck, liver or kidney cancer. Source: CD4+ or CD8+ T cells sorted from blood, taken in a trial of the OX40 agonist ivuxolimab. The CDR3 loop reads CASSSGQGKGDTQYF. The CDR3 coding sequence is TGTGCCAGCAGCTCGGGACAGGGAAAAGGCGATACGCAGTATTTT.